Listed here are 25 T cell receptor beta chains from one sample, sequenced in a study of OX40 agonist ivuxolimab in advanced cancers. TCRdb keeps only in-frame clones here, not all; method: immunoSEQ multiplex PCR. Of around 75,000 clones in the sample, roughly 90% were seen once. The sample here was CD4+ or CD8+ T cells sorted from blood, taken in a trial of the OX40 agonist ivuxolimab. The receptor set was obtained from an adult with an advanced solid tumor such as melanoma, head and neck, liver or kidney cancer.

This clone was recorded only once. The chain has TRBV10-3 and TRBJ2-2; 12 bases agree with TRBD2. The J segment lost 6 bases and the V segment lost 6 bases, leaving 8 bases of the junction unmatched. CDR1 is ENHRY, CDR2 SYGVKD, per germline. The length of the CDR3 is 16 residues. Here the CDR3 DNA reads TGTGCCATCAGCGAGACTAGCGGGAGCTCGGCCGGGGAGCTGTTTTTT. This encodes CAISETSGSSAGELFF.

The rearrangement uses TRBV15 and TRBJ1-5; D ambiguous. V lost 0 bases and J 5 bases, leaving 5 bases between the germline ends. There are 13 residues in the CDR3. Germline V CDR1 and CDR2: LNHNV, YYDKDF (reference sequence). This CDR3 reads CATSREGYQPQHF. CDR3 bases: TGTGCCACCAGCAGAGAGGGGTATCAGCCCCAGCATTTT.

This CDR3 reads CASSLTRGTENYEQYF. The DNA of the CDR3 is TGTGCCAGCAGCCTCACGAGGGGGACCGAAAACTACGAGCAGTACTTC. The V call is TRBV7-9, the J call TRBJ2-7; TRBD1 is a possible D gene (6 bases). V lost 5 bases and J 3 bases, leaving 20 bases between the germline ends. The germline gives CDR1 SEHNR, CDR2 FQNEAQ (reference sequence). CDR3 size: 16 residues. Looking up the rest from reference TRBV7-9 and TRBJ2-7 gives the full variable domain: DTGVSQNPRHKITKRGQNVTFRCDPISEHNRLYWYRQTLGQGPEFLTYFQNEAQLEKSRLLSDRFSAERPKGSFSTLEIQRTEQGDSAMYLCASSLTRGTENYEQYFGPGTRLTVT.

The count of this clone is one. V and J are TRBV28 and TRBJ2-1; a possible D gene is TRBD2 (6 bases). Germline CDR1 is MDHEN and CDR2 is SYDVKM. The CDR3 extends over 20 amino acids. Trimming pared 5 bases from V and 0 bases from J, leaving 26 bases between. Here the CDR3 reads CASSHEPRRAELSSYNEQFF. CDR3 coding DNA: TGTGCCAGCAGTCACGAGCCCAGGAGGGCCGAACTGAGCTCCTACAATGAGCAGTTCTTC.

This chain joins TRBV18 and TRBJ2-7; the D gene is possibly TRBD2 (6 bases). The CDR3 extends over 15 amino acids. The germline CDR1 and CDR2 sequences are KGHSH and LQKENI. The V gene lost 2 bases and the J gene lost 2 bases, with 13 bases spanning the gap. The CDR3 region is CASSPSRGDAYEQYF. CDR3 DNA: TGTGCCAGCTCACCATCGCGGGGTGACGCCTACGAGCAGTACTTC.

For the CDR3, the DNA is TGTGCCAGCAGCTTAAGGAAGGGATCCTACGAGCAGTACTTC. It translates to CASSLRKGSYEQYF. The V call is TRBV7-3, the J call TRBJ2-7; D is undetermined. Germline-derived CDR1 and CDR2 are SGHTA and FQGTGA. The length of the CDR3 is 14 residues. Deletions cut 1 base from V and 1 base from J, with 8 bases between.

The chain has TRBV19 and TRBJ2-7; D gene uncertain. Trimming removed 1 base at V and 3 bases at J, with 16 bases between. Germline lookup yields CDR1 LNHDA and CDR2 SQIVND (reference sequence). The CDR3 consists of 16 residues. For the CDR3, the DNA is TGTGCCAGTAGTATAGCTGCATTTGGCGGTTACTACGAGCAGTACTTC. As protein: CASSIAAFGGYYEQYF.

The chain employs TRBV6-6 and TRBJ1-1, with D possibly being TRBD1 (6 bases). Germline V CDR1 and CDR2: MNHNY, SVGAGI (reference sequence). The CDR3 has 13 residues. V dropped 6 bases and J dropped 6 bases, with 14 bases sitting between them. This CDR3 is CASSIEGGAEAFF. DNA for the CDR3: TGTGCCAGCAGCATCGAGGGGGGAGCTGAAGCTTTCTTT.

J is TRBJ2-1 and V is TRBV7-3, with D tentatively TRBD1 (5 bases). Trimming removed 3 bases at V and 0 bases at J, with 9 bases between. The CDR3 spans 15 residues. Germline lookup yields CDR1 SGHTA and CDR2 FQGTGA. CDR3 protein: CASSFSQGSYNEQFF. The CDR3 nucleotides are TGTGCCAGCAGCTTTAGTCAGGGCTCCTACAATGAGCAGTTCTTC.

The chain has TRBV7-9 and TRBJ1-2, with 7 bases fitting TRBD1. CDR1 is SEHNR, CDR2 FQNEAQ, per germline (reference sequence). This CDR3 region has 11 residues. The V segment lost 10 bases and the J segment 6 bases; nucleotides outside the gene matches: 5. CDR3 amino acids: CAIRQGDGYTF. In DNA, the CDR3 is TGTGCCATCCGACAGGGTGATGGCTACACCTTC.

The chain is built from TRBV7-8 and TRBJ2-5; D gene unclear. Germline lookup yields CDR1 SGHVS and CDR2 FQNEAQ. This CDR3 region has 11 residues. The V end was cut by 2 bases, the J end by 2 bases, with 0 bases between. The CDR3 DNA sequence: TGTGCCAGCAGCTTACAAGAGACCCAGTACTTC. Amino acids: CASSLQETQYF.

J is TRBJ2-2 and V is TRBV7-2, with D maybe TRBD2 (5 bases). Trimming pared 5 bases from V and 4 bases from J, leaving 8 bases between. This CDR3 has 13 residues. Germline values: CDR1 SGHTA, CDR2 FQGNSA. The CDR3 region is CASSQRVTGELFF. DNA for the CDR3: TGTGCCAGCAGCCAGAGGGTCACCGGGGAGCTGTTTTTT. Full variable domain (remainder filled in from reference TRBV7-2 and TRBJ2-2): GAGVSQSPSNKVTEKGKDVELRCDPISGHTALYWYRQSLGQGLEFLIYFQGNSAPDKSGLPSDRFSAERTGGSVSTLTIQRTQQEDSAVYLCASSQRVTGELFFGEGSRLTVL.

This clone has only a few counts. The J gene is TRBJ1-2, the V gene TRBV5-1; D is possibly TRBD1 (5 bases). Germline V gene sequence: CDR1 SGHRS, CDR2 YFSETQ. The ends were cut back, 4 bases at V and 3 bases at J, with 7 bases in the middle. The CDR3 contains 12 residues. DNA for the CDR3: TGCGCCAGCAGCCAGACAGACTATGGCTACACCTTC. As protein: CASSQTDYGYTF.

CDR3 amino acids: CASSALNAGELFF. Here the CDR3 DNA reads TGTGCCAGCAGCGCCTTGAATGCCGGGGAGCTGTTTTTT. V gene TRBV14 combines with J gene TRBJ2-2, with unresolved D. Between the trimmed V and J ends, which lost 5 bases and 6 bases, there was a span of 10 bases. Germline values: CDR1 SGHDN, CDR2 FVKESK. CDR3 length: 13 amino acids.

The chain uses TRBV2 and TRBJ2-3; the D gene is possibly TRBD2 (6 bases). Looked up from germline, CDR1 is SNHLY and CDR2 is FYNNEI. V lost 8 bases and J 1 base, leaving 13 bases between the germline ends. The CDR3 contains 14 residues. Here the CDR3 reads CASGGRGGTDTQYF. CDR3 coding DNA: TGTGCCAGCGGCGGGCGGGGAGGCACAGATACGCAGTATTTT.

The DNA of the CDR3 is TGTGCCAGCAGTCTACAGGGCGAGACTAATGAAAAACTGTTTTTT. Its translation: CASSLQGETNEKLFF. The chain carries TRBV28 and TRBJ1-4; TRBD1 is a possible D gene (6 bases). The V end lost 5 bases, the J end lost 2 bases, and 12 bases lay between the germline ends. The CDR3 has 15 amino acids. CDR1 is MDHEN, CDR2 SYDVKM, per germline.

This clone appeared once. The chain recombines TRBV6-1 with TRBJ1-2; perhaps TRBD1 as D (5 bases). Per the germline V gene, CDR1 is MNHNS and CDR2 is SASEGT. This CDR3 region has 16 residues. V was pared by 2 bases and J by 0 bases, with 13 bases between. The CDR3 DNA follows: TGTGCCAGCAGTGAACCCTGGGGGTACGCTAACTATGGCTACACCTTC. It is translated as CASSEPWGYANYGYTF.

The chain combines TRBV7-3 with TRBJ1-1; no definite D call. The CDR3 runs to 15 residues. CDR1 and CDR2 from the germline V gene are SGHTA and FQGTGA. V lost 0 bases to trimming and J lost 1 base, with 9 bases between them. The DNA for the CDR3 is TGTGCCAGCAGCTTAACGCGGGAAGCGAACACTGAAGCTTTCTTT. Protein: CASSLTREANTEAFF.

This clone was detected once. V usage is TRBV5-5 and J usage is TRBJ2-2; no reliable D call. This CDR3 has 15 residues. The germline V gene encodes CDR1 SGHKS and CDR2 YYEKEE (reference sequence). V lost 3 bases and J lost 1, with 10 bases in between. CDR3 protein: CASSSRGWNTGELFF. The CDR3 DNA is TGTGCCAGCAGCTCCAGAGGTTGGAACACCGGGGAGCTGTTTTTT.

V usage is TRBV28 and J usage is TRBJ2-1, with D possibly matching TRBD1 (6 bases). V gave up 8 bases and J gave up 6 bases, with 20 bases separating them. Per the germline V gene, CDR1 is MDHEN and CDR2 is SYDVKM. The CDR3 covers 15 residues. This chain's CDR3 is CASGTETDRPNEQFF. CDR3 in DNA: TGTGCCAGCGGCACGGAAACCGACAGGCCCAATGAGCAGTTCTTC. The entire variable domain, with the rest obtained from reference TRBV28 and TRBJ2-1, is as follows: DVKVTQSSRYLVKRTGEKVFLECVQDMDHENMFWYRQDPGLGLRLIYFSYDVKMKEKGDIPEGYSVSREKKERFSLILESASTNQTSMYLCASGTETDRPNEQFFGPGTRLTVL.

This CDR3 reads CASSTYRAGDGYTF. CDR3 DNA: TGTGCCAGCAGCACTTATAGGGCAGGGGATGGCTACACCTTC. This chain links TRBV7-2 with TRBJ1-2; TRBD1 might be the D (6 bases). The CDR3 loop spans 14 amino acids. Trimming removed 5 bases from V and 6 bases from J, with 16 bases in between. Germline V lookup: CDR1 SGHTA, CDR2 FQGNSA.

The rearrangement uses TRBV6-1 and TRBJ1-2; D unresolved. With 5 bases removed from V and 7 bases from J, the gap between germline ends came to 14 bases. This CDR3 comprises 13 residues. Germline assignment: CDR1 MNHNS and CDR2 SASEGT. CDR3 bases: TGTGCCAGCAGTCCCCCCGGTTCCGCTGGCTACACCTTC. As protein: CASSPPGSAGYTF.

The chain employs TRBV5-1 and TRBJ2-1; 9 nucleotides line up with TRBD2. J gave up 4 bases and V 2 bases, and 7 bases lay outside the gene matches. CDR3 length equals 16 residues. Germline V CDR1 and CDR2: SGHRS, YFSETQ. CDR3 amino acids: CASSLTSSGIYNEQFF. CDR3 DNA sequence: TGCGCCAGCAGCTTAACGTCTAGCGGGATATACAATGAGCAGTTCTTC.

The DNA of the CDR3 is TGTGCCAGCAGCTTAATCGGTCAGGGGGGCGAGCAGTACTTC. This gives the protein CASSLIGQGGEQYF. J is TRBJ2-7 and V is TRBV7-2; D possibly corresponds to TRBD1 (7 bases). Trimming shortened V by 2 bases and J by 6 bases, and 14 bases separated the two germline ends. CDR3 size: 14 residues. Germline-derived CDR1 and CDR2 are SGHTA and FQGNSA.

The table lists this clone with a count of one. The V call is TRBV28, the J call TRBJ2-3; D gene ambiguous. Germline values: CDR1 MDHEN, CDR2 SYDVKM. V lost 4 bases and J 4 bases, leaving 12 bases between the germline ends. This CDR3 is built from 14 residues. CDR3 sequence: CASSSYFGADTQYF. DNA for the CDR3: TGTGCCAGCAGTTCGTATTTTGGCGCAGATACGCAGTATTTT.